The entry below gives a single T cell receptor beta chain sequence along with its context. The antigen it recognizes is unknown. TCRdb shows the sequencer as NextSeq 550. The Human TCR Profiling Kit (MiLaboratory) was used to make UMI-labeled 5' RACE TRB cDNA libraries. The full amount of extracted RNA was used for cDNA synthesis, and the full amount of resulting cDNA was used for PCR amplification. Libraries were prepared in parallel with an identical number of PCR cycles. Per the original workflow: With a minimum of two reads required per UMI, MIGEC and MiXCR pulled out about 52,000 +/- 9,100 unique UMI-labeled TRB cDNA molecules from each library. Each library averaged around 42,000 +/- 9,900 functional in-frame TRB CDR3 nucleotide clonotypes without stop codons. After downsampling to 5000 UMI-labeled TRB molecules per sample, diversity metrics, including normalized Shannon-Wiener and Chao1, were computed in VDJtools. VDJtools was used to calculate clonotype-size-weighted physicochemical properties of the central five CDR3 residues, namely interaction energy, strength, volume and Kidera factor 4. After TCRdb reprocessed the reads, each CDR3 protein sequence was kept as one row, without DNA. The V and J calls reflect TCRdb's pipeline rather than the authors' work. The sample table records roughly 130,000 distinct CDR3 sequences. The ten largest make up 0.5% to 0.75% of the sample.

Each CD8+ T cell subset was flow-sorted in triplicate, with 250,000 to 350,000 cells per subset placed directly into RLT lysis buffer. To keep memory contaminants out, a stringent definition of naive CD8+ T cells was applied: CD45RO-CCR7+CD27+CD95-. Using standard density gradient centrifugation, peripheral blood mononuclear cells were isolated from buffy coats. A FACSAria III was used to flow-sort naive CXCR3-negative and CXCR3-positive CD8+ T cells. Total RNA was extracted from sorted cells using an RNeasy Mini Kit. This entry belongs to a study of CXCR3-negative and CXCR3-positive naive CD8 T cells (dated by TCRdb to between 2018 and 2020). Regarding the complete study: In total, roughly 140 million TRB reads were obtained, corresponding to roughly 1.5 +/- 0.3 million reads per library. The TRBV-TRBJ cluster analysis covered naive subsets from roughly five donors and memory cells from 3 donors. Diversity and physicochemical repertoire analyses covered about a dozen donors pooled from two independent experiments. The paper as a whole reports these results and caveats: Freshly isolated PBMCs were used for most assays because CXCR3 expression partially decreased after cryopreservation. Within the same donor, TRBV-TRBJ usage looked similar between naive CXCR3-negative and CXCR3-positive cells, but memory cells had distinct patterns. Because surface CD5, which has been linked to self-reactivity in mice, was comparable between naive subsets, TCR interaction strength was also inferred from TRB CDR3 physicochemical properties. Repertoire diversity was comparably high in both naive subsets but much lower in memory CD8+ T cells. Compared with CXCR3-negative naive cells, CXCR3-positive naive cells had TRB CDR3s with higher hydrophobicity (lower Kidera factor 4), lower energy, and higher strength and volume indices.

Via the germline V gene, CDR1 is MNHNS and CDR2 SASEGT. The CDR3 measures 14 amino acids from cysteine to phenylalanine. The DNA is not on file. This clonotype originated in a human donor in good health. Some clones in this sample may be carry-over from other donors' samples. The sample was naive CXCR3+ CD8+ T cells from blood. The cell subset or site label, read with the paper, signifies: CD45RO-CCR7+CD27+CD95- naive CD8+ T cells expressing CXCR3 (TNR3+). The sequence joins TRBV6-1 to TRBJ2-7; TCRdb gives TRBD1 as the D gene, but with no DNA this cannot be confirmed. Here the CDR3 is given as CASSSRTEAYEQYF.